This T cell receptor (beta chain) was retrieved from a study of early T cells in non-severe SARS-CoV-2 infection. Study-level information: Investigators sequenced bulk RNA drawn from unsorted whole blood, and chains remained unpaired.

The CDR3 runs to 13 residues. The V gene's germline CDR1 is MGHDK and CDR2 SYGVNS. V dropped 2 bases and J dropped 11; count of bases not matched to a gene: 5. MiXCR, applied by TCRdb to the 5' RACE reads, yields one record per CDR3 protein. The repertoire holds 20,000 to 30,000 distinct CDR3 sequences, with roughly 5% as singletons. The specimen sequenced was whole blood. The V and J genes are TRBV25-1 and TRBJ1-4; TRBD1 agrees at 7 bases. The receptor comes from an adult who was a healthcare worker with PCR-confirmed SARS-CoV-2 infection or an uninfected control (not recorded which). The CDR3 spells CASSEPQGEKLFF. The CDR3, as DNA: TGTGCCAGCAGTGAACCGCAGGGGGAGAAACTGTTTTTT.